This TCR beta chain was recorded in a study of shared clonotypes between healthy human individuals. On the study more broadly: Donor ages ranged 18 to 49 years: a couple of women, a few men. General observations from the study: Some naive CD4 clonotypes, 4% to 6%, turned up in common across several donors. Rarefaction analysis demonstrated incomplete sorted-subset sequencing notwithstanding large depth.

TCRdb's table, derived via immunoSEQ multiplex PCR, lists solely in-frame clones and lacks some. The sample includes roughly 300,000 clones, 73% of them seen just once. Remarks on this clone: Its antigen is not known.

CDR3 length: 16 residues. This rearrangement joins TRBV21-1 to TRBJ2-5; TRBD2, the table's D call, lacks a check against the DNA. TRBV21-1 is noted as a pseudogene. The receptor was derived from a man younger than 45 in good health. The material sequenced was memory CD4+ T cells sorted from blood. Specified subset: CD45RA-negative fraction. The CDR3 bases are TGTGCCAGTTCCGGGACTAGCGGGAGGGGTGGTCGGACCCAGTACTTC. Its protein product is CASSGTSGRGGRTQYF.